This T cell receptor (beta chain) was found in a study of B cell selection in AIRE deficiency. Findings and caveats of the study: In TCRBV usage, CDR3 length and diversity, patient Tconv and Treg cells matched healthy donors.

Sorting defined conventional CD4 T cells as CD4+CD127+. CDR1 and CDR2 (germline): SGHNT, YYREEE (reference sequence). CDR3 length equals 14 residues. With V trimmed by 6 bases and J by 4 bases, 9 bases remained unmatched. Libraries were prepared by immunoSEQ multiplex PCR; TCRdb keeps only in-frame clonotypes and omits some of them. The table records more than 25,000 clones, roughly 96% of them present only once. Of note for this clone: Its antigen is as yet unknown.

The chain uses TRBV5-4 and TRBJ2-7; 8 bases agree with TRBD2. Source material: CD4+CD127+ conventional T cells sorted from PBMCs. This sequence originates from a human donor in good health. CDR3 nucleotides: TGTGCCAGCACCCCTCAGAGCGGGGGATACGAGCAGTACTTC. Encoded protein: CASTPQSGGYEQYF.